A selection of T cell receptor beta chains follows, all from one sample in a study of T cells in Graves' hyperthyroidism and ophthalmopathy. TCRdb used MiXCR to reprocess the multiplex PCR reads, holding one entry per CDR3 protein. The sample has around 280,000 distinct CDR3 sequences, roughly 15% seen once. The sample comprised blood. The receptors originated from a woman in her thirties with Graves' hyperthyroidism that later progressed to Graves' ophthalmopathy. Both conserved end residues are part of each CDR3. Each record gives: J gene, D gene, clone size, V gene, CDR3 protein, CDR3 DNA. D genes are given only for firm matches. Rows may omit the clone size; those that give it use once, few, many or a size class.

J gene: TRBJ2-1
D gene: TRBD2
clone size: many
V gene: TRBV30
CDR3 protein: CAWSPKPGLAGYNEQFF
CDR3 DNA: TGTGCCTGGAGTCCGAAACCGGGACTAGCGGGGTACAATGAGCAGTTCTTC

J gene: TRBJ1-1
D gene: -
clone size: many
V gene: TRBV29-1
CDR3 protein: CSVEGVGDTEAFF
CDR3 DNA: TGCAGCGTTGAAGGGGTGGGGGACACTGAAGCTTTCTTT

J gene: TRBJ1-1
D gene: -
clone size: many
V gene: TRBV7-3
CDR3 protein: CASSLFPGSTEAFF
CDR3 DNA: TGTGCCAGCAGCTTATTTCCCGGGAGCACTGAAGCTTTCTTT

J gene: TRBJ1-2
D gene: -
clone size: many
V gene: TRBV13
CDR3 protein: CASSPGRGRSYGYTF
CDR3 DNA: TGTGCCAGCAGCCCGGGGCGGGGCAGAAGCTATGGCTACACCTTC

J gene: TRBJ2-5
D gene: -
clone size: many
V gene: TRBV30
CDR3 protein: CAWSPLQETQYF
CDR3 DNA: TGTGCCTGGAGTCCACTCCAAGAGACCCAGTACTTC

J gene: TRBJ2-5
D gene: TRBD2
clone size: -
V gene: TRBV13
CDR3 protein: CASSARLAGVETQYF
CDR3 DNA: TGTGCCAGCAGCGCCCGACTAGCGGGAGTTGAGACCCAGTACTTC

J gene: TRBJ2-1
D gene: -
clone size: many
V gene: TRBV10-3
CDR3 protein: CAIRGELGVNEQFF
CDR3 DNA: TGTGCCATCAGGGGCGAATTAGGGGTCAATGAGCAGTTCTTC

J gene: TRBJ1-1
D gene: TRBD1
clone size: few
V gene: TRBV5-5
CDR3 protein: CASTLGDTGGEAFF
CDR3 DNA: TGTGCCAGCACCCTAGGGGACACAGGGGGAGAGGCTTTCTTT

J gene: TRBJ2-5
D gene: -
clone size: many
V gene: TRBV14
CDR3 protein: CASSQMSGGRYF
CDR3 DNA: TGTGCCAGCAGCCAAATGTCTGGCGGAAGGTACTTC

J gene: TRBJ2-5
D gene: -
clone size: many
V gene: TRBV11-2
CDR3 protein: CASSSTETQYF
CDR3 DNA: TGTGCCAGCAGCTCTACAGAGACCCAGTACTTC

J gene: TRBJ2-3
D gene: TRBD1
clone size: once
V gene: TRBV12-3/TRBV12-4
CDR3 protein: CASSSGGQVRTDTQYF
CDR3 DNA: TGTGCCAGCAGTTCCGGGGGACAGGTCCGCACAGATACGCAGTATTTT

J gene: TRBJ1-2
D gene: TRBD1
clone size: many
V gene: TRBV27
CDR3 protein: CASSLFSGQGNNGYTF
CDR3 DNA: TGTGCCAGCAGTTTATTCTCGGGACAGGGTAATAATGGCTACACCTTC

J gene: TRBJ1-1
D gene: -
clone size: many
V gene: TRBV11-1
CDR3 protein: CASSLAPPGAGGTEAFF
CDR3 DNA: TGTGCCAGCAGCTTAGCCCCCCCGGGGGCGGGCGGCACTGAAGCTTTCTTT

J gene: TRBJ1-1
D gene: -
clone size: -
V gene: TRBV19
CDR3 protein: CASTRVNTGGTEAFF
CDR3 DNA: TGTGCCAGTACCCGGGTGAATACAGGAGGGACTGAAGCTTTCTTT

J gene: TRBJ2-4
D gene: -
clone size: many
V gene: TRBV28
CDR3 protein: CASGRHLAKNIQYF
CDR3 DNA: TGTGCCAGCGGAAGGCATCTAGCCAAAAACATTCAGTACTTC

J gene: TRBJ2-5
D gene: -
clone size: few
V gene: TRBV5-6
CDR3 protein: CASSTSETQYF
CDR3 DNA: TGTGCCAGCAGCACGTCGGAGACCCAGTACTTC

J gene: TRBJ2-1
D gene: -
clone size: many
V gene: TRBV27
CDR3 protein: CASSPTQGGSYNEQFF
CDR3 DNA: TGTGCCAGCAGTCCAACTCAGGGGGGGTCCTACAATGAGCAGTTCTTC

J gene: TRBJ2-4
D gene: -
clone size: few
V gene: TRBV6-2/TRBV6-3
CDR3 protein: CASAPVGVENIQYF
CDR3 DNA: TGTGCCAGCGCACCTGTCGGGGTCGAAAACATTCAGTACTTC

J gene: TRBJ2-3
D gene: -
clone size: -
V gene: TRBV6-2/TRBV6-3
CDR3 protein: CASSSNEIGFTSTDTQYF
CDR3 DNA: TGTGCCAGCAGTTCGAACGAGATCGGGTTCACTAGCACAGATACGCAGTATTTT

J gene: TRBJ1-1
D gene: TRBD1
clone size: -
V gene: TRBV7-2
CDR3 protein: CASNSYRGEAEAFF
CDR3 DNA: TGTGCCAGCAACTCCTACAGGGGGGAGGCTGAAGCTTTCTTT

J gene: TRBJ2-1
D gene: -
clone size: many
V gene: TRBV5-1
CDR3 protein: CASSLAQNSYNEQFF
CDR3 DNA: TGCGCCAGCAGCTTGGCGCAGAACTCCTACAATGAGCAGTTCTTC

J gene: TRBJ1-1
D gene: -
clone size: many
V gene: TRBV10-3
CDR3 protein: CATQQGGTEAFF
CDR3 DNA: TGTGCCACTCAACAAGGGGGAACTGAAGCTTTCTTT

J gene: TRBJ1-2
D gene: TRBD1
clone size: many
V gene: TRBV27
CDR3 protein: CASSPTTGAWGYTF
CDR3 DNA: TGTGCCAGCAGTCCTACGACAGGGGCATGGGGCTACACCTTC

J gene: TRBJ1-1
D gene: -
clone size: many
V gene: TRBV28
CDR3 protein: CASSFPMNTEAFF
CDR3 DNA: TGTGCCAGCAGTTTCCCGATGAACACTGAAGCTTTCTTT

J gene: TRBJ2-5
D gene: -
clone size: many
V gene: TRBV28
CDR3 protein: CASSLGGTQETQYF
CDR3 DNA: TGTGCCAGCAGTTTAGGAGGGACACAAGAGACCCAGTACTTC

J gene: TRBJ2-1
D gene: TRBD2
clone size: -
V gene: TRBV19
CDR3 protein: CASSIPLKLAGGPYHEQFF
CDR3 DNA: TGTGCCAGTAGTATTCCGTTAAAGCTCGCGGGAGGGCCATATCATGAGCAGTTCTTC

J gene: TRBJ1-6
D gene: -
clone size: many
V gene: TRBV18
CDR3 protein: CASSPNSNSPLHF
CDR3 DNA: TGTGCCAGCTCACCGAACAGTAATTCACCCCTCCACTTT

J gene: TRBJ1-1
D gene: TRBD1
clone size: many
V gene: TRBV7-2
CDR3 protein: CASSRGTGVPNTEAFF
CDR3 DNA: TGTGCCAGCAGCCGAGGGACAGGGGTACCGAACACTGAAGCTTTCTTT

J gene: TRBJ2-1
D gene: TRBD2
clone size: many
V gene: TRBV7-8
CDR3 protein: CASSPGLAGFYNEQFF
CDR3 DNA: TGTGCCAGCAGCCCAGGACTAGCGGGATTCTACAATGAGCAGTTCTTC

J gene: TRBJ2-4
D gene: TRBD2
clone size: few
V gene: TRBV5-4
CDR3 protein: CASSLEGGRGQNIQYF
CDR3 DNA: TGTGCCAGCAGCTTGGAGGGCGGGAGGGGGCAAAACATTCAGTACTTC

J gene: TRBJ2-5
D gene: -
clone size: many
V gene: TRBV6-2/TRBV6-3
CDR3 protein: CASRTVREGETQYF
CDR3 DNA: TGTGCCAGCAGAACGGTCCGTGAAGGGGAGACCCAGTACTTC

J gene: TRBJ2-3
D gene: -
clone size: many
V gene: TRBV11-3
CDR3 protein: CASSHTLVDTQYF
CDR3 DNA: TGTGCCAGCAGCCACACCCTAGTAGATACGCAGTATTTT

J gene: TRBJ1-5
D gene: -
clone size: -
V gene: TRBV7-9
CDR3 protein: CASTSEADNQPQHF
CDR3 DNA: TGTGCCAGCACTTCTGAAGCAGACAATCAGCCCCAGCATTTT

J gene: TRBJ1-5
D gene: -
clone size: -
V gene: TRBV6-1
CDR3 protein: CASRGDRYEQPQHF
CDR3 DNA: TGTGCCAGCAGGGGGGACCGATATGAACAGCCCCAGCATTTT

J gene: TRBJ2-7
D gene: TRBD1
clone size: few
V gene: TRBV6-2/TRBV6-3
CDR3 protein: CASSSPGQGIFHEQYF
CDR3 DNA: TGTGCCAGCAGTTCCCCCGGACAGGGGATTTTTCACGAGCAGTACTTC

J gene: TRBJ2-1
D gene: -
clone size: many
V gene: TRBV20-1
CDR3 protein: CSARAGWGNEQFF
CDR3 DNA: TGCAGTGCTAGGGCGGGGTGGGGCAATGAGCAGTTCTTC

J gene: TRBJ1-4
D gene: TRBD1
clone size: many
V gene: TRBV7-9
CDR3 protein: CASSSDRVDEKLFF
CDR3 DNA: TGTGCCAGCAGCTCGGACAGGGTTGATGAAAAACTGTTTTTT

J gene: TRBJ2-3
D gene: -
clone size: -
V gene: TRBV2
CDR3 protein: CASKNRGGGADTQYF
CDR3 DNA: TGTGCCAGCAAGAACCGGGGAGGCGGGGCAGATACGCAGTATTTT

J gene: TRBJ1-4
D gene: -
clone size: many
V gene: TRBV6-1
CDR3 protein: CASSPEVVTNEKLFF
CDR3 DNA: TGTGCCAGCAGTCCGGAGGTAGTAACTAATGAAAAACTGTTTTTT

J gene: TRBJ2-2
D gene: TRBD1
clone size: -
V gene: TRBV11-1
CDR3 protein: CASSQRTGRFSGELFF
CDR3 DNA: TGTGCCAGCAGCCAGAGGACAGGGAGATTTTCCGGGGAGCTGTTTTTT

J gene: TRBJ2-1
D gene: TRBD2
clone size: few
V gene: TRBV9
CDR3 protein: CASSVLASGGREQFF
CDR3 DNA: TGTGCCAGCAGCGTACTGGCTAGCGGGGGTCGGGAGCAGTTCTTC

J gene: TRBJ2-2
D gene: TRBD2
clone size: -
V gene: TRBV12-3/TRBV12-4
CDR3 protein: CASSLGREDPGELFF
CDR3 DNA: TGTGCCAGCAGTTTAGGTCGGGAGGATCCCGGGGAGCTGTTTTTT

J gene: TRBJ2-7
D gene: -
clone size: many
V gene: TRBV10-3
CDR3 protein: CAIRGKAGQAQTYEQYF
CDR3 DNA: TGTGCCATCAGGGGTAAAGCGGGACAGGCTCAAACCTACGAGCAGTACTTC

J gene: TRBJ1-1
D gene: -
clone size: many
V gene: TRBV11-2
CDR3 protein: CASSHSTTGHTEAFF
CDR3 DNA: TGTGCCAGCAGCCATTCCACCACAGGACACACTGAAGCTTTCTTT

J gene: TRBJ2-1
D gene: -
clone size: many
V gene: TRBV7-8
CDR3 protein: CASSSSLAEISYSEQFF
CDR3 DNA: TGTGCCAGCAGTTCGTCATTAGCGGAGATCTCCTACAGTGAGCAGTTCTTC

J gene: TRBJ1-2
D gene: -
clone size: -
V gene: TRBV29-1
CDR3 protein: CSVGFGANYGYTF
CDR3 DNA: TGCAGCGTTGGGTTTGGGGCTAACTATGGCTACACCTTC